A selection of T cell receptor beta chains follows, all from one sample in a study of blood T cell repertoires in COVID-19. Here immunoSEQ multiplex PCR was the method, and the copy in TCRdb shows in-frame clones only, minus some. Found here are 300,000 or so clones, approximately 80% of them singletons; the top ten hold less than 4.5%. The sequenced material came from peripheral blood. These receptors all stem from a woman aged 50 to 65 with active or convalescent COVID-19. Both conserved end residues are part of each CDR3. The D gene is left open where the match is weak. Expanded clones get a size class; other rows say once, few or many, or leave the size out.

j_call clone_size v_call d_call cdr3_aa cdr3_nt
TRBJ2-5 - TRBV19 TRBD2 CATRDYNTETQYF TGTGCCACAAGGGACTATAACACAGAGACCCAGTACTTC
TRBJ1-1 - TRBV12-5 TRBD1 CASGLGHRGRTEAFF TGTGCTAGTGGTTTGGGACACAGGGGGCGAACTGAAGCTTTCTTT
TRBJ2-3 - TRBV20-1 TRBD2 CSASTFSGRANTQYF TGCAGTGCTAGTACCTTTAGCGGGAGGGCAAATACGCAGTATTTT
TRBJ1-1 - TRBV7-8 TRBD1 CASSLQRDRGGTEAFF TGTGCCAGCAGCCTACAACGGGACAGGGGTGGCACTGAAGCTTTCTTT
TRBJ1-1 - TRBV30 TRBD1 CAWSVMTGRFTEAFF TGTGCCTGGAGTGTAATGACAGGGCGCTTCACTGAAGCTTTCTTT
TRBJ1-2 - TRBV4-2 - CASSQDRDYGYTF TGTGCCAGCAGCCAAGACAGGGACTATGGCTACACCTTC
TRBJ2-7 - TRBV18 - CASSPEGISYEQYF TGTGCCAGCTCACCAGAGGGCATCTCCTACGAGCAGTACTTC
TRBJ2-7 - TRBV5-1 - CASRDTYEQYF TGCGCCAGCAGGGACACCTACGAGCAGTACTTC
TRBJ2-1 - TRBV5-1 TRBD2 CASSLGPSGSGNEQFF TGCGCCAGCAGCTTGGGACCTAGCGGGAGCGGTAATGAGCAGTTCTTC
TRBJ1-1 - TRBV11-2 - CASSLPQGGANTEAFF TGTGCCAGCAGCTTACCTCAAGGAGGGGCGAACACTGAAGCTTTCTTT
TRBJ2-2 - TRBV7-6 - CASRKGGGANTGELFF TGTGCCAGCAGGAAGGGCGGGGGCGCGAACACCGGGGAGCTGTTTTTT
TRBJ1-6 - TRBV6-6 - CASSYMDSANSPLHF TGTGCCAGCAGTTACATGGACAGCGCAAATTCACCCCTCCACTTT
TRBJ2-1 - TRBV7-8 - CASSPTTGEQFF TGTGCCAGCAGCCCCACCACGGGTGAGCAGTTCTTC
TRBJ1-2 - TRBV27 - CASSPLVKGDNYGYTF TGTGCCAGCAGCCCCCTGGTGAAAGGGGATAACTATGGCTACACCTTC
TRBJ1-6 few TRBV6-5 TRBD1 CASTIDRGDSPLHF TGTGCCAGCACCATAGACAGGGGTGATTCACCCCTCCACTTT
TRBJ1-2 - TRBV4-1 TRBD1 CASSQDWKGARANYGYTF TGCGCCAGCAGCCAAGATTGGAAGGGGGCGCGAGCTAACTATGGCTACACCTTC
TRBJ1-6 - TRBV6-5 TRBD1 CASSTAGTANSPLHF TGTGCCAGCAGTACGGCCGGGACAGCGAATTCACCCCTCCACTTT
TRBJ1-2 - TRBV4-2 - CASSSDRGYGYTF TGTGCCAGCAGCTCCGATCGAGGCTATGGCTACACCTTC
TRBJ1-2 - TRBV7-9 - CASNLGEGDYGYTF TGTGCCAGCAACCTAGGGGAAGGGGACTATGGCTACACCTTC
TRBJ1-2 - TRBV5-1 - CASSLNPVIYGYTF TGCGCCAGCAGCCTGAACCCGGTGATCTATGGCTACACCTTC
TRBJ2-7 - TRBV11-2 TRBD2 CASSAFRGLAGRSEQYF TGTGCCAGCAGCGCGTTTAGGGGACTAGCGGGGCGTTCCGAGCAGTACTTC
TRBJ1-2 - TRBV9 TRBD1 CASSPTGTGWPRDGYTF TGTGCCAGCAGCCCGACCGGGACAGGGTGGCCGAGGGATGGCTACACCTTC
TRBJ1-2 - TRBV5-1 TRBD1 CASSSGQGYGYTF TGCGCCAGCAGCTCCGGACAGGGCTATGGCTACACCTTC
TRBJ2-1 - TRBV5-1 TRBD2 CASSFAGGRFNEQFF TGCGCCAGCAGCTTTGCGGGAGGGCGTTTCAATGAGCAGTTCTTC
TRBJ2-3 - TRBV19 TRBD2 CASRGSGIVADTQYF TGTGCCAGTAGGGGAAGCGGGATAGTGGCAGATACGCAGTATTTT
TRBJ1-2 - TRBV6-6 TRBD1 CASSFTGDYGYTF TGTGCCAGCAGCTTTACAGGGGACTATGGCTACACCTTC
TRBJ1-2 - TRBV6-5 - CASNPHDTLGYGYTF TGTGCCAGCAACCCTCACGACACGTTGGGCTATGGCTACACCTTC